Listed below are T cell receptor beta chains from one sample, sequenced in a study of blood T cell repertoires in COVID-19. Assay used: immunoSEQ multiplex PCR; TCRdb lists only in-frame clones, some missing. Of about 88,000 clones in the sample, roughly 88% are singletons; the top ten hold more than 25%. The sample taken for sequencing was peripheral blood. These receptor sequences come from a human donor in a cohort sampled during active COVID-19. Each CDR3 is given with its conserved first and last residue. Each record gives: J gene, V gene, CDR3 protein.

TRBJ2-1 | TRBV2 | CASGLAGGISNEQFF
TRBJ2-6 | TRBV3-1/TRBV3-2 | CASTQRSGANVLTF
TRBJ2-7 | TRBV7-8 | CASSSDRHSYEQYF
TRBJ2-7 | TRBV5-1 | CASSWTGMNEQYF
TRBJ1-1 | TRBV7-9 | CASSSSSGQNTEAFF
TRBJ1-4 | TRBV19 | CASSIGGASGQLFF
TRBJ2-2 | TRBV27 | CASRRDRVAGELFF
TRBJ2-3 | TRBV7-6 | CASSQKGGTDTQYF
TRBJ2-1 | TRBV5-5 | CASSYTFRPLEQFF
TRBJ2-5 | TRBV6-5 | CASSYSYRQETQYF
TRBJ2-1 | TRBV9 | CASSALPGLSSYNEQFF